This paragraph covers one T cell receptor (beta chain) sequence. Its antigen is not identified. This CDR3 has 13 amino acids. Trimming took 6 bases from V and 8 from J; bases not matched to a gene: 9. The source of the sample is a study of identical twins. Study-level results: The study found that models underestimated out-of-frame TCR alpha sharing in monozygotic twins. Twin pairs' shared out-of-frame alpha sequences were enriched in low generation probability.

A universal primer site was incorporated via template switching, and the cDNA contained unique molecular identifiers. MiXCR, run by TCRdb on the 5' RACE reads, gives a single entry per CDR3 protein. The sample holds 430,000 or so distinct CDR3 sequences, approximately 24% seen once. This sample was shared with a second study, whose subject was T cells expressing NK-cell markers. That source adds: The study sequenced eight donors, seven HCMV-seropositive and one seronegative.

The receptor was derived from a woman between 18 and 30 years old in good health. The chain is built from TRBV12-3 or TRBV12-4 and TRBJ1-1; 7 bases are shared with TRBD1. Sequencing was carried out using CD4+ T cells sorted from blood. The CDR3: CASRKTGDLEAFF. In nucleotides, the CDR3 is TGTGCCAGCAGAAAAACAGGGGACCTAGAAGCTTTCTTT.